This TCR beta chain appears in the sequencing data of a study of tumor-infiltrating lymphocytes in primary liver carcinoma. Whole-study context: Sequenced samples came back with roughly 3.5 to 7.5 million productive TCRbeta reads, and the counts looked alike across tissue types.

Joint extraction of RNA and DNA used 20-30 mg of bulk tissue that was unsorted. Constant-region priming of approximately 0.55 ug total RNA yielded TCR beta cDNA. Investigators got TCR beta libraries out of three nested multiplex PCR rounds, done with slightly modified ARM-PCR. Primers for the first two PCR rounds were TRBV1-TRBV30 forward primers and a C-beta reverse primer (roughly 10 cycles per round). MiXCR, applied by TCRdb to the multiplex PCR reads, yields one record per CDR3 protein. The table includes about 110,000 distinct CDR3 sequences, around two thirds detected once. The germline gives CDR1 GTSNPN, CDR2 SVGIG (reference sequence). The germline V and J ends were trimmed by 2 bases and 3 bases, with 11 bases remaining between them. The CDR3 loop spans 14 amino acids. There are a few counts of this clonotype.

The rearrangement joins TRBV30 to TRBJ1-5; no clear D. Sequenced input: liver tumor tissue from sampling region 1. The subset: tumor region T1, superior pole. This receptor was obtained from a woman aged 55-69 years with primary liver carcinoma and hepatitis B virus infection. CDR3 region: CAWSTGDLNQPQHF. Written as DNA, the CDR3 is TGTGCCTGGAGTACTGGAGATCTCAATCAGCCCCAGCATTTT.